Listed here are 22 T cell receptor beta chains from one sample, sequenced in a study of cytomegalovirus exposure and HLA in healthy donors. PCR employed 60 Vbeta and 13 Jbeta primers. Method: immunoSEQ multiplex PCR; TCRdb's copy keeps in-frame clones and lacks some. The sample yields approximately 93,000 clones, roughly 67% seen once. Sequenced sample: PBMCs. All receptors derive from a boy aged 5-17 years in good health and CMV-seropositive.

CDR3 DNA: TGTGCCAGCAGCGGAGGAGGGAGGGGAGGATATGGCTACACCTTC. As protein: CASSGGGRGGYGYTF. The chain combines TRBV5-4 with TRBJ1-2; possibly TRBD1 for D (5 bases). Germline V gene data show CDR1 as SGHNT and CDR2 as YYREEE (reference sequence). The CDR3 totals 15 residues. V dropped 4 bases and J dropped 5 bases, with 18 bases sitting between them.

This clone showed up just a few times. The chain recombines TRBV5-1 with TRBJ2-1, with a possible D match to TRBD2 (6 bases). V dropped 5 bases and J dropped 0 bases, with 12 bases sitting between them. The CDR3 length is 15 residues. CDR1 and CDR2 from the germline V gene are SGHRS and YFSETQ. This CDR3 is CASRYLASSYNEQFF. In nucleotides, the CDR3 is TGCGCCAGCAGGTATCTAGCGAGCTCCTACAATGAGCAGTTCTTC.

The chain couples TRBV14 to TRBJ1-4; no firm D call. The V gene's germline CDR1 is SGHDN and CDR2 FVKESK. V dropped 1 base and J dropped 8 bases, with 14 bases sitting between them. CDR3 length: 15 amino acids. The CDR3 nucleotides are TGTGCCAGCAGCCAAGGTCCGGGAGTGGGGGAAAAACTGTTTTTT. It specifies CASSQGPGVGEKLFF. The full variable domain, rest sourced from reference TRBV14 and TRBJ1-4, is EAGVTQFPSHSVIEKGQTVTLRCDPISGHDNLYWYRRVMGKEIKFLLHFVKESKQDESGMPNNRFLAERTGGTYSTLKVQPAELEDSGVYFCASSQGPGVGEKLFFGSGTQLSVL.

This clone has just a few counts. The chain employs TRBV6-6 and TRBJ2-1; 7 bases agree with TRBD2. The V gene's germline CDR1 is MNHNY and CDR2 SVGAGI (reference sequence). Trimming took 2 bases from V and 6 from J; bases not matched to a gene: 1. The CDR3 totals 13 residues. CDR3 loop: CASSYGGGNEQFF. The CDR3 region has the DNA TGTGCCAGCAGTTACGGCGGGGGCAATGAGCAGTTCTTC.

CDR3 sequence reads: CASSYSGQGSYEQYF. CDR3 DNA sequence: TGTGCCAGCAGTTACTCGGGACAGGGCTCCTACGAGCAGTACTTC. The J gene is TRBJ2-7, the V gene TRBV6-5; 9 bases agree with TRBD1. The CDR3 contains 15 residues. Trimming took 0 bases from V and 0 from J; bases not matched to a gene: 0. Germline V gives CDR1 MNHEY, CDR2 SVGAGI.

This clone showed up just a few times. This chain links TRBV10-2 with TRBJ2-7; no clear D. CDR1 and CDR2 (germline): WSHSY, SAAADI. The CDR3 runs 12 residues. Between the trimmed V and J ends, which lost 8 bases and 2 bases, there was a span of 10 bases. The CDR3 DNA is TGCGCCAGCTGCGACGGAGCCTACGAGCAGTACTTC. Translating gives CASCDGAYEQYF.

The rearrangement links TRBV29-1 to TRBJ1-2; 9 bases map to TRBD1. This CDR3 contains 15 residues. J was trimmed by 7 bases and V by 3 bases; bases with no gene match: 12. Germline V gives CDR1 SQVTM, CDR2 ANQGSEA. The CDR3 spells CSVEPSGTGLSGYTF. CDR3 nucleotide sequence: TGCAGCGTTGAGCCTTCCGGGACAGGGTTGAGTGGCTACACCTTC.

V is TRBV4-1 and J is TRBJ2-7; TRBD1 matches 8 bases. Trimming at V came to 5 bases and at J to 7 bases, leaving 10 bases not matched to a gene. Germline lookup yields CDR1 MGHRA and CDR2 YSYEKL. The CDR3 runs to 14 residues. CDR3 amino acids: CASSESTGACEQYF. The CDR3 DNA reads as TGCGCCAGCAGCGAGTCGACAGGGGCGTGTGAGCAGTACTTC.

This clone was counted between two and nine times. V gene TRBV5-4 combines with J gene TRBJ2-5; TRBD2 matches 10 bases. The CDR3 has 15 amino acids. J lost 5 bases, V lost 1 base, and 5 bases had no gene match. Germline CDR1 reads SGHNT; CDR2 reads YYREEE (reference sequence). The CDR3: CASSLRSGRAETQYF. Here the CDR3 DNA reads TGTGCCAGCAGCTTGAGAAGCGGGAGGGCGGAGACCCAGTACTTC.

The J gene is TRBJ2-1, the V gene TRBV18; TRBD2 matches at 9 bases. Per germline, CDR1 KGHSH and CDR2 LQKENI. CDR3 length equals 15 residues. Trimming at V came to 5 bases and at J to 3 bases, leaving 5 bases not matched to a gene. CDR3 DNA sequence: TGTGCCAGCTCAACGTCAGCGGGAGGCTACAATGAGCAGTTCTTC. Translation gives CASSTSAGGYNEQFF.

CDR3 loop: CATRQTFSNQPQHF. The CDR3 nucleotides read TGTGCCACCCGACAGACCTTTAGCAATCAGCCCCAGCATTTT. The chain has TRBV6-6 and TRBJ1-5, with D possibly being TRBD1 (5 bases). The CDR3 covers 14 residues. The germline V gene encodes CDR1 MNHNY and CDR2 SVGAGI (reference sequence). Trimming removed 10 bases at V and 0 bases at J, with 13 bases between.

This rearrangement joins TRBV6-5 to TRBJ2-7; possibly TRBD2 for D (6 bases). Trimming removed 6 bases from V and 0 bases from J, with 12 bases in between. The CDR3 is 14 residues long. Germline values: CDR1 MNHEY, CDR2 SVGAGI. The CDR3 nucleotides are TGTGCCAGCAGGGAACAAGCGGGCTCCTACGAGCAGTACTTC. It codes for CASREQAGSYEQYF.

This clone was picked up one time. The CDR3 here is CASSEASLPNEKLFF. The CDR3 DNA reads as TGTGCCAGCAGTGAAGCGTCACTACCAAATGAAAAACTGTTTTTT. This rearrangement joins TRBV2 to TRBJ1-4; D not resolved. V was clipped by 0 bases and J by 5 bases, with 10 bases between them. The length of the CDR3 is 15 residues. Germline-derived CDR1 and CDR2 are SNHLY and FYNNEI.

The V and J genes are TRBV4-3 and TRBJ1-2; TRBD1 matches at 7 bases. The germline CDR1 and CDR2 sequences are LGHNA and YSLEER. CDR3 length equals 14 residues. The junction had 9 bases not matched to a gene; V was cut back by 4 bases and J by 7 bases. The CDR3 sequence is CASSRRQGGSGYTF. The CDR3 DNA reads as TGCGCCAGCAGCCGAAGACAGGGCGGAAGTGGCTACACCTTC.

This chain links TRBV11-2 with TRBJ2-3; 8 nucleotides align to TRBD2. Germline V gene sequence: CDR1 SGHAT, CDR2 FQNNGV. The CDR3 loop spans 16 amino acids. V shed 6 bases, J shed 5 bases, and the junction held 13 bases outside the gene matches. The CDR3 protein is CASSRNYGGARDTQYF. The CDR3 coding sequence is TGTGCCAGCAGTCGAAACTACGGGGGGGCGAGAGATACGCAGTATTTT.

The chain carries TRBV7-2 and TRBJ2-6, with a possible D match to TRBD2 (6 bases). Germline V CDR1 and CDR2: SGHTA, FQGNSA. V lost 8 bases and J lost 1, with 9 bases in between. The CDR3 totals 14 residues. CDR3 DNA: TGTGCCAGCTTCGCGGGGTCTGGGGCCAACGTCCTGACTTTC. Translating it yields CASFAGSGANVLTF. Drawing the rest from reference TRBV7-2 and TRBJ2-6, the complete variable domain is GAGVSQSPSNKVTEKGKDVELRCDPISGHTALYWYRQSLGQGLEFLIYFQGNSAPDKSGLPSDRFSAERTGGSVSTLTIQRTQQEDSAVYLCASFAGSGANVLTFGAGSRLTVL.

The rearrangement links TRBV11-3 to TRBJ1-4; D not resolved. The CDR3 is 16 residues long. The V end lost 8 bases, the J end lost 2 bases, and 18 bases lay between the germline ends. From germline, CDR1 is SGHNT and CDR2 YENEEA. Written as DNA, the CDR3 is TGTGCCAGCTGCGTAATCGGTAAAAATACTAATGAAAAACTGTTTTTT. As protein: CASCVIGKNTNEKLFF.

The genes are TRBV7-9 and TRBJ2-7; 11 bases align to TRBD1. Germline assignment: CDR1 SEHNR and CDR2 FQNEAQ (reference sequence). This CDR3 has 14 amino acids. The J segment lost 1 base and the V segment lost 10 bases, leaving 6 bases of the junction unmatched. CDR3 region: CATEGQGGSYEQYF. The CDR3 DNA reads as TGTGCCACCGAGGGACAGGGGGGATCCTACGAGCAGTACTTC. Full variable domain (rest looked up from reference TRBV7-9 and TRBJ2-7): DTGVSQNPRHKITKRGQNVTFRCDPISEHNRLYWYRQTLGQGPEFLTYFQNEAQLEKSRLLSDRFSAERPKGSFSTLEIQRTEQGDSAMYLCATEGQGGSYEQYFGPGTRLTVT.

The rearrangement uses TRBV10-2 and TRBJ2-7; 7 nucleotides match TRBD2. This CDR3 comprises 13 residues. Trimming cost V 4 bases and J 0 bases; bases outside gene matches: 0. From germline, CDR1 is WSHSY and CDR2 SAAADI. The chain's CDR3 is CASSGGSSYEQYF. The CDR3 DNA follows: TGCGCCAGCAGTGGCGGGAGCTCCTACGAGCAGTACTTC.

The V call is TRBV6-5, the J call TRBJ2-7; D is perhaps TRBD2 (6 bases). Trimming pared 5 bases from V and 3 bases from J, leaving 17 bases between. The CDR3 has 15 amino acids. From germline, CDR1 is MNHEY and CDR2 SVGAGI. The CDR3 protein is CASSRTGKGGYEQYF. CDR3 bases: TGTGCCAGCAGTCGAACGGGAAAGGGAGGCTACGAGCAGTACTTC.

The chain combines TRBV18 with TRBJ2-7, with a possible D match to TRBD1 (5 bases). Deletions cut 6 bases from V and 5 bases from J, with 14 bases between. This CDR3 is 13 amino acids long. Germline loops: CDR1 KGHSH, CDR2 LQKENI. In nucleotides, the CDR3 is TGTGCCAGCTCCAGGGTAGATTCGGACGAGCAGTACTTC. This gives the protein CASSRVDSDEQYF.

The V gene is TRBV11-2, the J gene TRBJ2-1; D is uncertain. This CDR3 is 13 amino acids long. Trimming stripped 3 bases from V and 9 bases from J, with 12 bases between. Germline CDR1 and CDR2: SGHAT and FQNNGV. In DNA, the CDR3 is TGTGCCAGCAGCTTTGAATCGGTCACTGAGCAGTTCTTC. Its protein is CASSFESVTEQFF.